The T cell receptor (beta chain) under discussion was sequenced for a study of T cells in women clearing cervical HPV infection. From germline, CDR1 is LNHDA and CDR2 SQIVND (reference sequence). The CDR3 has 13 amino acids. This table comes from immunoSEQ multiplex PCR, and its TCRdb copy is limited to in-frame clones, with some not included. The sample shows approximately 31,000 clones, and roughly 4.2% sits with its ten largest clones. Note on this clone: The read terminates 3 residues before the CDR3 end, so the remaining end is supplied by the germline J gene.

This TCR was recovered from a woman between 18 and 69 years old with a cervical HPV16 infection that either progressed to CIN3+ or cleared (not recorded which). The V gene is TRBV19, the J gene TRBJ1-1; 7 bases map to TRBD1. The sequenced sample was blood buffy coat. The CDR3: CASSITGTVEAFF. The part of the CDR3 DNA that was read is TGTGCCAGTAGTATAACCGGGACAGTCGAA.